This TCR beta chain is from a study of response to subunit inactivated influenza vaccine. Findings of the study overall: The authors put forward the suggestion that each seasonal influenza vaccination may bring in only a limited number of new T cells.

V was pared by 1 base and J by 0 bases, with 14 bases between. This CDR3 comprises 17 residues. CDR1 and CDR2 (germline): SGHAT, FQNNGV. As regards this clonotype: Its cognate antigen is unknown.

One entry per CDR3 protein, called by TCRdb with MiXCR from the RT-PCR reads. The table has a few hundred thousand distinct CDR3 sequences, 14% seen once. Here the sequenced sample was PBMCs from blood, taken roughly 12 days after vaccination. This TCR came from a man between 45 and 60 years old who received an inactivated influenza vaccine. V usage is TRBV11-2 and J usage is TRBJ2-3, with D perhaps TRBD2 (5 bases). The CDR3 DNA sequence: TGTGCCAGCAGCTTAGTTTCCGGGGAGAGGAGCACAGATACGCAGTATTTT. Protein: CASSLVSGERSTDTQYF.